The next 30 T cell receptor beta chains were all read from a single sample in a study of blood T cell repertoires in COVID-19 (dated by TCRdb to the early 2020s). The library was generated by the immunoSEQ multiplex PCR assay. As stored in TCRdb, this immuneACCESS dataset retains in-frame rearrangements with V and J assigned. A fraction of the clones does not appear; measured against another copy, unresolved V genes explain less than half of the discrepancy, and the remainder lacks a known reason. This sample holds under 250,000 clones; around 88% were observed only once. In total, the top ten clones hold approximately 5% of the sample. Source material: peripheral blood. Receptors were obtained from an elderly woman with COVID-19, enrolled during active disease.

The chain is built from TRBV7-2 and TRBJ2-4, with D perhaps TRBD2 (5 bases). The CDR3 has 15 residues. Germline V CDR1 and CDR2: SGHTA, FQGNSA. Trimming cost V 2 bases and J 7 bases, with 15 bases left between them. The CDR3 loop reads CASSLSHRGINIQYF. The CDR3 coding sequence is TGTGCCAGCAGCTTATCACATCGGGGTATCAACATTCAGTACTTC.

This chain links TRBV20-1 with TRBJ2-2; 7 positions agree with TRBD1. The CDR3 runs 14 residues. With 3 bases clipped from V and 5 bases from J, the junction kept 6 bases outside the gene matches. The germline V gene has CDR1 DFQATT and CDR2 SNEGSKA (reference sequence). The CDR3 coding sequence is TGCAGTGCTAGTAACCTCAGGGGGACCGGGGAGCTGTTTTTT. Translated, it gives CSASNLRGTGELFF.

The chain uses TRBV5-1 and TRBJ1-4, with a possible D match to TRBD1 (5 bases). The germline gives CDR1 SGHRS, CDR2 YFSETQ. CDR3 length equals 15 residues. V lost 0 bases and J 5 bases, leaving 11 bases between the germline ends. The CDR3 region has the DNA TGCGCCAGCAGCTTGGTGGGGCAGGGAAATGAAAAACTGTTTTTT. Translated: CASSLVGQGNEKLFF.

The sample holds one count of this clone. The chain has TRBV30 and TRBJ1-2; D perhaps matches TRBD1 (6 bases). Germline V lookup: CDR1 GTSNPN, CDR2 SVGIG (reference sequence). There are 13 residues in the CDR3. V lost 0 bases to trimming and J lost 4 bases, with 9 bases between them. The CDR3 DNA is TGTGCCTGGAGTGTACAGGGAATCTATGGCTACACCTTC. It translates to CAWSVQGIYGYTF.

The rearrangement joins TRBV28 to TRBJ1-5; a weak D match, TRBD1 (6 bases). With 7 bases removed from V and 8 bases from J, the gap between germline ends came to 15 bases. Germline V gives CDR1 MDHEN, CDR2 SYDVKM. The CDR3 is made up of 13 amino acids. The CDR3 DNA follows: TGTGCCAGCAAGGCCCAATCAGGGGAGCCCCAGCATTTT. It codes for CASKAQSGEPQHF.

V is TRBV15 and J is TRBJ2-5; a possible D gene is TRBD2 (7 bases). This CDR3 contains 14 residues. CDR1 is LNHNV, CDR2 YYDKDF, per germline (reference sequence). The ends were cut back, 1 base at V and 3 bases at J, with 9 bases in the middle. CDR3 in amino acids: CATSRGGGKETQYF. The CDR3 bases are TGTGCCACCAGCAGAGGGGGGGGCAAAGAGACCCAGTACTTC.

This clone was observed a handful of times. The V call is TRBV7-2, the J call TRBJ1-2, with D uncertain. Trimming removed 5 bases from V and 6 bases from J, with 16 bases in between. The CDR3 spans 14 residues. The germline CDR1 and CDR2 sequences are SGHTA and FQGNSA. CDR3 bases: TGTGCCAGCAGCCTCGATTTGGTCGGGGATGGCTACACCTTC. Translation gives CASSLDLVGDGYTF.

This clone was observed a handful of times. The chain carries TRBV10-3 and TRBJ1-1, with 7 bases fitting TRBD1. Germline CDR1 ENHRY, CDR2 SYGVKD. The V segment lost 6 bases and the J segment 8 bases; nucleotides outside the gene matches: 9. The CDR3 spans 13 residues. The CDR3 is CAIRGTAVAEAFF. The DNA of the CDR3 is TGTGCCATCAGGGGGACAGCCGTCGCCGAAGCTTTCTTT.

The chain joins TRBV18 to TRBJ2-7, with D tentatively TRBD2 (7 bases). The germline V and J ends were trimmed by 8 bases and 0 bases, with 14 bases remaining between them. Germline CDR1 reads KGHSH; CDR2 reads LQKENI. CDR3 length: 14 residues. CDR3 in DNA: TGTGCCAGCCGCGGGGGCGAAAGCTCCTACGAGCAGTACTTC. This gives the protein CASRGGESSYEQYF.

The gene calls are TRBV12-3 or TRBV12-4 and TRBJ2-3, with D possibly TRBD2 on 6 matching bases. Trimming cost V 6 bases and J 5 bases, with 12 bases left between them. The CDR3 is 13 residues long. The CDR3 sequence is CASSPPGGDTQYF. CDR3 DNA: TGTGCCAGCAGCCCCCCCGGGGGAGATACGCAGTATTTT.

J is TRBJ1-5 and V is TRBV7-2; 7 nucleotides agree with TRBD1. Germline V gene lookup returns CDR1 SGHTA and CDR2 FQGNSA. The junction had 7 bases not matched to a gene; V was cut back by 1 base and J by 7 bases. The CDR3 covers 15 residues. In nucleotides, the CDR3 is TGTGCCAGCAGCTTAGAGACAGGGTCTGACCAGCCCCAGCATTTT. It is translated as CASSLETGSDQPQHF.

The chain links TRBV30 to TRBJ1-1; D is undetermined. The CDR3 is 11 residues long. Germline CDR1 and CDR2: GTSNPN and SVGIG (reference sequence). Trimming removed 5 bases at V and 5 bases at J, with 9 bases between. CDR3 amino acids: CAWVEVTEAFF. CDR3 nucleotide sequence: TGTGCCTGGGTGGAGGTTACTGAAGCTTTCTTT.

In its sample, this clone was seen a few times. The rearrangement uses TRBV5-1 and TRBJ2-1, with 8 bases identical to TRBD1. Germline values: CDR1 SGHRS, CDR2 YFSETQ. V was clipped by 4 bases and J by 3 bases; unmatched bases: 6. The CDR3 is 15 residues long. CDR3 protein: CASSVAGTGYNEQFF. The CDR3 DNA reads as TGCGCCAGCAGCGTGGCGGGGACAGGCTACAATGAGCAGTTCTTC.

The gene calls are TRBV15 and TRBJ1-5; 11 bases fit TRBD1. The CDR3 totals 21 residues. CDR1 LNHNV and CDR2 YYDKDF come from the germline V gene (reference sequence). J lost 1 base, V lost 1 base, and 15 bases had no gene match. The CDR3 region has the DNA TGTGCCACCAGCAGAGGTGGGACAGGGGGATATGTAGGTATCAGCAATCAGCCCCAGCATTTT. This sequence encodes CATSRGGTGGYVGISNQPQHF.

The V gene is TRBV2, the J gene TRBJ1-2; D is ambiguous. CDR3 length: 12 amino acids. Trimming left V 6 bases short and J 8 bases short, with 13 bases between. CDR1 is SNHLY and CDR2 is FYNNEI in the germline V gene. CDR3 residues: CASRAWEGGYTF. As DNA, the CDR3 is TGTGCCAGCAGGGCCTGGGAGGGAGGCTACACCTTC.

The V and J genes are TRBV11-2 and TRBJ2-5; 7 nucleotides align to TRBD1. Germline lookup yields CDR1 SGHAT and CDR2 FQNNGV. V lost 5 bases, J lost 2 bases, and 5 bases stayed unmatched. The CDR3 runs to 14 residues. Written as DNA, the CDR3 is TGTGCCAGCAGCCTACAGGGGTCACAAGAGACCCAGTACTTC. Protein sequence: CASSLQGSQETQYF. Combining the CDR3 with reference TRBV11-2 and TRBJ2-5 gives the whole variable domain EAGVAQSPRYKIIEKRQSVAFWCNPISGHATLYWYQQILGQGPKLLIQFQNNGVVDDSQLPKDRFSAERLKGVDSTLKIQPAKLEDSAVYLCASSLQGSQETQYFGPGTRLLVL.

This chain links TRBV10-3 with TRBJ1-1, with 8 bases fitting TRBD1. Germline trimming cut 6 bases from V and 4 bases from J; bases unmatched to any gene: 10. The CDR3 is 15 residues long. Germline V gives CDR1 ENHRY, CDR2 SYGVKD. The CDR3: CAIRQDGQGGTEAFF. The CDR3 bases are TGTGCCATCAGACAGGATGGACAGGGCGGCACTGAAGCTTTCTTT.

The chain couples TRBV12-5 to TRBJ2-3; maybe TRBD1 (5 bases). Germline loops: CDR1 LGHNT, CDR2 FRNRAP. Trimming cost V 5 bases and J 1 base, with 10 bases left between them. The CDR3 covers 14 residues. CDR3 bases: TGTGCTAGTGGTCACGGACAAGGCACAGATACGCAGTATTTT. This codes for CASGHGQGTDTQYF.

Note on this clone: Other DNA sequences from this sample encode an identical CDR3 as well. The V gene is TRBV29-1, the J gene TRBJ1-5, with D possibly being TRBD1 (6 bases). V shed 6 bases and J shed 3 bases, with 9 bases lying between them. Germline V gene data show CDR1 as SQVTM and CDR2 as ANQGSEA. The CDR3 contains 12 residues. The CDR3 DNA is TGCAGCGTCGGACAGAACAATCAGCCCCAGCATTTT. Encoded protein: CSVGQNNQPQHF.

This chain uses TRBV2 with TRBJ1-3; D is undetermined. The CDR3 is 16 amino acids. The ends were cut back, 4 bases at V and 0 bases at J, with 13 bases in the middle. Germline V gene data show CDR1 as SNHLY and CDR2 as FYNNEI. DNA for the CDR3: TGTGCCAGCAGTGCCCAACAGAAAAACTCTGGAAACACCATATATTTT. Translating it yields CASSAQQKNSGNTIYF.

The V and J genes are TRBV5-4 and TRBJ2-1; D unresolved. Germline V gene data show CDR1 as SGHNT and CDR2 as YYREEE (reference sequence). Trimming removed 3 bases at V and 6 bases at J, with 7 bases between. The CDR3 contains 12 residues. In nucleotides, the CDR3 is TGTGCCAGCAGCTCCCTAACCAATGAGCAGTTCTTC. It is translated as CASSSLTNEQFF.

The V call is TRBV7-6, the J call TRBJ2-2; tentatively, D is TRBD1 (6 bases). V was clipped by 7 bases and J by 4 bases, with 13 bases between them. CDR1 is SGHVS and CDR2 is FNYEAQ in the germline V gene. The CDR3 is made up of 14 amino acids. CDR3 protein: CASTGQPGTGELFF. The DNA of the CDR3 is TGTGCCAGCACAGGACAGCCGGGCACCGGGGAGCTGTTTTTT.

V and J are TRBV5-1 and TRBJ1-2; no clear D gene. This CDR3 has 15 amino acids. Trimming stripped 4 bases from V and 1 base from J, with 14 bases between. Germline-derived CDR1 and CDR2 are SGHRS and YFSETQ. The CDR3: CASSPGQSYNYGYTF. The CDR3 region has the DNA TGCGCCAGCAGCCCGGGTCAGAGCTATAACTATGGCTACACCTTC.

The count of this clone is one. The gene calls are TRBV19 and TRBJ1-5, with 7 bases identical to TRBD1. Trimming removed 3 bases from V and 2 bases from J; junction bases left unmatched: 4. Per germline, CDR1 LNHDA and CDR2 SQIVND (reference sequence). There are 15 residues in the CDR3. The DNA of the CDR3 is TGTGCCAGTAGTATTGGGACAGCCGGCAATCAGCCCCAGCATTTT. Its translation is CASSIGTAGNQPQHF.

This clone showed up just once. V gene TRBV24-1 combines with J gene TRBJ2-3; 9 positions match TRBD1. In germline, CDR1 is KGHDR, CDR2 SFDVKD. J was trimmed by 6 bases and V by 10 bases; bases with no gene match: 13. The CDR3 sequence is 15 residues long. CDR3 sequence: CATRVGTGPRDTQYF. As DNA, the CDR3 is TGTGCCACTAGAGTCGGGACAGGGCCTCGGGATACGCAGTATTTT.

The sample holds a few counts of this clone. This chain joins TRBV14 and TRBJ2-5, with 9 nucleotides matching TRBD2. This CDR3 comprises 13 residues. After removal of 6 bases from V and 5 bases from J, the junction contained 4 bases not matched to a gene. Germline V gives CDR1 SGHDN, CDR2 FVKESK. DNA for the CDR3: TGTGCCAGCAGACATAGCGGGGGTGAGACCCAGTACTTC. This gives the protein CASRHSGGETQYF.

This chain joins TRBV9 and TRBJ2-2; TRBD2 agrees at 15 bases. Germline CDR1 is SGDLS and CDR2 is YYNGEE. After removal of 4 bases from V and 3 bases from J, the junction contained 4 bases not matched to a gene. The CDR3 runs to 17 residues. CDR3 DNA: TGTGCCAGCAGCCCTGGGACTAGCGGGGGGTACACCGGGGAGCTGTTTTTT. Translation gives CASSPGTSGGYTGELFF.

V gene TRBV12-3 or TRBV12-4 combines with J gene TRBJ1-1; TRBD1 matches at 8 bases. This CDR3 has 13 residues. After removal of 4 bases from V and 5 bases from J, the junction contained 3 bases not matched to a gene. CDR3 in amino acids: CASSSGGRTEAFF. CDR3 DNA sequence: TGTGCCAGCAGTTCAGGGGGCAGGACTGAAGCTTTCTTT.

This chain uses TRBV24-1 with TRBJ2-6, with 7 nucleotides matching TRBD2. This CDR3 has 16 residues. Germline-derived CDR1 and CDR2 are KGHDR and SFDVKD. The V gene end was trimmed by 7 bases and the J gene end by 0 bases; junction bases not matched to a gene: 5. CDR3: CATSGGRGSGANVLTF. CDR3 nucleotide sequence: TGTGCCACCAGCGGGGGGAGGGGCTCTGGGGCCAACGTCCTGACTTTC.

The V gene is TRBV4-3, the J gene TRBJ2-5, with 10 bases fitting TRBD1. The end of the DNA is better explained by TRBJ2-7, so the J call may be wrong. Per germline, CDR1 LGHNA and CDR2 YSLEER. CDR3 length: 15 amino acids. The CDR3 is CASSQGTGGSYEQYF. CDR3 sequence (DNA): TGCGCCAGCAGCCAAGGGACAGGGGGAAGCTACGAGCAGTACTTC.